This TCR beta chain was documented in a study of cytomegalovirus exposure and HLA in healthy donors. PCR used 60 Vbeta primers and 13 Jbeta primers. Only in-frame clones appear in the TCRdb table, and some are missing; sequencing was by immunoSEQ multiplex PCR. Of around 150,000 clones in the sample, under 90% are singletons; the top ten hold around 2.5%. J lost 6 bases, V lost 5 bases, and 13 bases had no gene match. Germline loops: CDR1 SNHLY, CDR2 FYNNEI. CDR3 size: 15 residues. Broader study findings: Specificity of three CMV-associated chains for CMV antigens was verified in vitro.

This clone was counted only a few times. What it recognizes is unknown. Sequenced material: PBMCs. The receptor comes from a boy younger than 10 in good health and CMV-seronegative. The chain is built from TRBV2 and TRBJ2-7; the match to TRBD2 covers 7 bases. CDR3 nucleotides: TGTGCCAGCAGTCGCGGGGGACTCCAACTCCGCGAGCAGTACTTC. The encoded protein is CASSRGGLQLREQYF.